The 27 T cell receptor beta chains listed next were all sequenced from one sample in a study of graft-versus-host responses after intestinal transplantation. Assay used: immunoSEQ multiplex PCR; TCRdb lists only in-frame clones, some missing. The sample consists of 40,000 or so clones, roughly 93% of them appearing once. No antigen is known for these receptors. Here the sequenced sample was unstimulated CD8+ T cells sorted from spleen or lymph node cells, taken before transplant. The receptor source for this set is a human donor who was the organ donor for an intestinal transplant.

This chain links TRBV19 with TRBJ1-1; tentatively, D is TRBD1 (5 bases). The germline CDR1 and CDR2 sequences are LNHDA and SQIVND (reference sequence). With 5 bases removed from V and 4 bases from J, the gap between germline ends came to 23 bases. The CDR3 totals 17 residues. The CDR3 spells CASSRGGETGWGTEAFF. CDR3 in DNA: TGTGCCAGTAGTCGGGGCGGGGAAACGGGTTGGGGCACTGAAGCTTTCTTT.

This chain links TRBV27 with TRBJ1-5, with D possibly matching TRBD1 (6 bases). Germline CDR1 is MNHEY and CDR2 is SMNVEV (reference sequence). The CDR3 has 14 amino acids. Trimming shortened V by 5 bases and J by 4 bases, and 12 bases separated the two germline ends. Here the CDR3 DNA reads TGTGCCAGCAGTCCCGGGACATTGAATCAGCCCCAGCATTTT. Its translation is CASSPGTLNQPQHF.

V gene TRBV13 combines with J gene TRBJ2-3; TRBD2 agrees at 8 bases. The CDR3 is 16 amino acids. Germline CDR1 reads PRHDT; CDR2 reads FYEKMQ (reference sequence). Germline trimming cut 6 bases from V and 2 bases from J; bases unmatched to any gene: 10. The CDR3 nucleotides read TGTGCCAGCAGTCTGGCTGAGCGGGGGTACACAGATACGCAGTATTTT. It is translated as CASSLAERGYTDTQYF.

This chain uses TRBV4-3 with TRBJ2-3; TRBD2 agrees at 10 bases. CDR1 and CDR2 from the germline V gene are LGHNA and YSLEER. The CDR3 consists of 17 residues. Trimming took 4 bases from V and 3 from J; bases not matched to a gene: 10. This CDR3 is CASSLRLAGTGTDTQYF. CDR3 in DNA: TGCGCCAGCAGCCTTCGACTAGCGGGCACCGGGACAGATACGCAGTATTTT.

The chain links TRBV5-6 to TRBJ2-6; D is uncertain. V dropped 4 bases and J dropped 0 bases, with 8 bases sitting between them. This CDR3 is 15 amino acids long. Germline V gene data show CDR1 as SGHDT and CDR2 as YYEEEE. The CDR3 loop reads CASSLLPSGANVLTF. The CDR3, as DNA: TGTGCCAGCAGCCTCCTTCCCTCTGGGGCCAACGTCCTGACTTTC.

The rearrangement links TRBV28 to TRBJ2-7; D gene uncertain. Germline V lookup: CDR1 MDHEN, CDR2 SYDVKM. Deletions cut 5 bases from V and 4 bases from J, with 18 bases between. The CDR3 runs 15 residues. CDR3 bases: TGTGCCAGCAGTCCGGTCACTCCCGGCGGTTACGAGCAGTACTTC. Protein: CASSPVTPGGYEQYF.

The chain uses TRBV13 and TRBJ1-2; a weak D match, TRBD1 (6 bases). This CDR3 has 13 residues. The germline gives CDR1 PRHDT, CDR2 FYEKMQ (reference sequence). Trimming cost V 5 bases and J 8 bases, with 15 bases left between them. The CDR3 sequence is CASSRWGAGGYTF. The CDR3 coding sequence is TGTGCCAGCAGCCGTTGGGGGGCGGGAGGCTACACCTTC.

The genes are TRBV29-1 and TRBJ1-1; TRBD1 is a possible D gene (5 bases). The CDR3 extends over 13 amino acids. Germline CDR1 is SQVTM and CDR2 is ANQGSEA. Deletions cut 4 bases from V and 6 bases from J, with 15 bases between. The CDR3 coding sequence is TGCAGCGTTGTTTTGGGGGAAAGGTCTGAAGCTTTCTTT. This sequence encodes CSVVLGERSEAFF. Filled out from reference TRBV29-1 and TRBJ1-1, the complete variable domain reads SAVISQKPSRDICQRGTSLTIQCQVDSQVTMMFWYRQQPGQSLTLIATANQGSEATYESGFVIDKFPISRPNLTFSTLTVSNMSPEDSSIYLCSVVLGERSEAFFGQGTRLTVV.

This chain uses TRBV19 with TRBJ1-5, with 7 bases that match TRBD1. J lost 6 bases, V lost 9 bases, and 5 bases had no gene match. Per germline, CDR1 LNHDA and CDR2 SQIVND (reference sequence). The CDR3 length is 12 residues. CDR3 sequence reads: CASDTGVQPQHF. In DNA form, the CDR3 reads TGTGCCAGCGATACAGGGGTTCAGCCCCAGCATTTT. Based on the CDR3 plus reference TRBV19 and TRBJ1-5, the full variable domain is DGGITQSPKYLFRKEGQNVTLSCEQNLNHDAMYWYRQDPGQGLRLIYYSQIVNDFQKGDIAEGYSVSREKKESFPLTVTSAQKNPTAFYLCASDTGVQPQHFGDGTRLSIL.

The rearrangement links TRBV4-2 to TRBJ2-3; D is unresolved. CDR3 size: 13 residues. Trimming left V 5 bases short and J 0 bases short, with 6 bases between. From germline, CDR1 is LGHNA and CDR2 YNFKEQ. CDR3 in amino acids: CASSLYSTDTQYF. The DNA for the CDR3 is TGTGCCAGCAGCTTATATAGCACAGATACGCAGTATTTT.

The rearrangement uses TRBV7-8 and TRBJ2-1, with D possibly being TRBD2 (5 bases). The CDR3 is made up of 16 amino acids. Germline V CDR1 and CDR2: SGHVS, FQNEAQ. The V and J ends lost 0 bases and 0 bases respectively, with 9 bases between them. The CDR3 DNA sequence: TGTGCCAGCAGCTTAGCCCAGCGGAGCTCCTACAATGAGCAGTTCTTC. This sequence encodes CASSLAQRSSYNEQFF.

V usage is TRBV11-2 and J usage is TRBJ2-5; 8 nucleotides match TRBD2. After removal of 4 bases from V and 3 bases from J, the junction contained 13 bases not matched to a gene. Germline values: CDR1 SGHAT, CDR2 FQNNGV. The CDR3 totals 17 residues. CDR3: CASSSSLTRREEETQYF. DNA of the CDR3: TGTGCCAGCAGCTCCAGTCTGACACGGCGGGAGGAAGAGACCCAGTACTTC. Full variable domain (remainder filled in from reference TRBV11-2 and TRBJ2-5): EAGVAQSPRYKIIEKRQSVAFWCNPISGHATLYWYQQILGQGPKLLIQFQNNGVVDDSQLPKDRFSAERLKGVDSTLKIQPAKLEDSAVYLCASSSSLTRREEETQYFGPGTRLLVL.

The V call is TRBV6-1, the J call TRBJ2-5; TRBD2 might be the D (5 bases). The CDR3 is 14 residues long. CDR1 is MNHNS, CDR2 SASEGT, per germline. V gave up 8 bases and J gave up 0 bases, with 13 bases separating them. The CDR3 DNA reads TGTGCCAGCGCCCACCCGGGGTACCAAGAGACCCAGTACTTC. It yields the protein CASAHPGYQETQYF.

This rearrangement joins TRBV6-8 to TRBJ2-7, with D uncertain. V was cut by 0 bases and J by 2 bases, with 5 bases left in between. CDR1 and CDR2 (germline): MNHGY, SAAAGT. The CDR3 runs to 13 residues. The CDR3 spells CASSYSHPYEQYF. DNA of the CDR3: TGTGCCAGCAGTTACTCACACCCCTACGAGCAGTACTTC.

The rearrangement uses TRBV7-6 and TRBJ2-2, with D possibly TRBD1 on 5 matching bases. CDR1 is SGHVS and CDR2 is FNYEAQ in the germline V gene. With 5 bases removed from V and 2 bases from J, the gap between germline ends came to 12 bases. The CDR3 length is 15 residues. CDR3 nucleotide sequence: TGTGCCAGCAGCATCCGCAGGGATAACACCGGGGAGCTGTTTTTT. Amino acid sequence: CASSIRRDNTGELFF.

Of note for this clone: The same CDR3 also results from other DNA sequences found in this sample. CDR3 in amino acids: CASSFLSYEQYF. The CDR3 DNA reads TGTGCCAGCAGTTTCCTGTCCTACGAGCAGTACTTC. The chain is built from TRBV28 and TRBJ2-7; D gene uncertain. CDR1 MDHEN and CDR2 SYDVKM come from the germline V gene. This CDR3 contains 12 residues. V gave up 3 bases and J gave up 1 base, with 4 bases separating them.

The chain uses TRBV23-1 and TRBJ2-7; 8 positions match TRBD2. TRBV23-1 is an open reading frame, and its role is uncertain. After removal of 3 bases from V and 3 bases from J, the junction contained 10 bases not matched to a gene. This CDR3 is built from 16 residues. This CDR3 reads CASSQPTGTRSYEQYF. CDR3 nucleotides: TGCGCCAGCAGTCAGCCAACCGGGACTAGAAGCTACGAGCAGTACTTC.

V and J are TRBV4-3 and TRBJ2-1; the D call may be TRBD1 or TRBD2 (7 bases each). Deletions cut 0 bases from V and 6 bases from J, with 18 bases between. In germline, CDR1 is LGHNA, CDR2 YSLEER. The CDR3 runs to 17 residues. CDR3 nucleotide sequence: TGCGCCAGCAGCCAAGATTATCACAGGGGAGGGCCCAATGAGCAGTTCTTC. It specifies CASSQDYHRGGPNEQFF.

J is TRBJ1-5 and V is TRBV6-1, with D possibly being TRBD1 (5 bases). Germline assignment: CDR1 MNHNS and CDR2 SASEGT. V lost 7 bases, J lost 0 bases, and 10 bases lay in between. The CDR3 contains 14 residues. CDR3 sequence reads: CASTRGYSNQPQHF. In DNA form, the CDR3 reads TGTGCCAGCACCCGGGGGTATAGCAATCAGCCCCAGCATTTT.

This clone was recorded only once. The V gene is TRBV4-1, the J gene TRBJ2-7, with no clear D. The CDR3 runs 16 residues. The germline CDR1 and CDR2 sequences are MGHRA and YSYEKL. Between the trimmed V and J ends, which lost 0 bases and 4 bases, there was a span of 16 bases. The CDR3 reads CASSQDFVGSVYEQYF. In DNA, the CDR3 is TGCGCCAGCAGCCAAGACTTCGTAGGGTCTGTGTACGAGCAGTACTTC.

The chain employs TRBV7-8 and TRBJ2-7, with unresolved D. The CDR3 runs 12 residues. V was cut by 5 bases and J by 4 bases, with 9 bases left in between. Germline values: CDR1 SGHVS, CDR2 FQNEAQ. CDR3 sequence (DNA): TGTGCCAGCAGCCCACGGGTGTACGAGCAGTACTTC. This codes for CASSPRVYEQYF.

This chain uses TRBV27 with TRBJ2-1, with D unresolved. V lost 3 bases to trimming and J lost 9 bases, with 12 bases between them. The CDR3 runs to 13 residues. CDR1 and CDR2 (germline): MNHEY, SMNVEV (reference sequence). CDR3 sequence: CASSFKLSGEQFF. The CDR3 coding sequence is TGTGCCAGCAGTTTTAAACTATCGGGTGAGCAGTTCTTC.

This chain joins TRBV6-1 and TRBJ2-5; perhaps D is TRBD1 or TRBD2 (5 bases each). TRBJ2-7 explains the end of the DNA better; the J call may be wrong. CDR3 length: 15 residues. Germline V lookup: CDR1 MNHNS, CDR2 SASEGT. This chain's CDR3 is CASRESLGAAYEQYF. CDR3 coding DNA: TGTGCCAGCAGGGAATCACTAGGGGCCGCCTACGAGCAGTACTTC.

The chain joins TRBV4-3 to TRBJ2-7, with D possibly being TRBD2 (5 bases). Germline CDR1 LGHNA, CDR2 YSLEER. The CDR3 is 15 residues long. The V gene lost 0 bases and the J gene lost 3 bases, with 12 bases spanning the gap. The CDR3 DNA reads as TGCGCCAGCAGCCAAGAACGGGAATCCCTCTACGAGCAGTACTTC. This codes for CASSQERESLYEQYF.

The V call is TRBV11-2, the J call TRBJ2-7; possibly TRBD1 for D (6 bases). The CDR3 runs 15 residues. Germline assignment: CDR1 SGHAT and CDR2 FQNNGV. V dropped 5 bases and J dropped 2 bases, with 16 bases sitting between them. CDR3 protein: CASSPIPGDPYEQYF. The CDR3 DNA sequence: TGTGCCAGCAGCCCGATCCCAGGGGACCCCTACGAGCAGTACTTC.

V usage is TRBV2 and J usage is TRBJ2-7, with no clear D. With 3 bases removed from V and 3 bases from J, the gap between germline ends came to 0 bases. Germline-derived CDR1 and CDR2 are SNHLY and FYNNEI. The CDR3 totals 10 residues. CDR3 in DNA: TGTGCCAGCAGTGACTACGAGCAGTACTTC. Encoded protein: CASSDYEQYF.

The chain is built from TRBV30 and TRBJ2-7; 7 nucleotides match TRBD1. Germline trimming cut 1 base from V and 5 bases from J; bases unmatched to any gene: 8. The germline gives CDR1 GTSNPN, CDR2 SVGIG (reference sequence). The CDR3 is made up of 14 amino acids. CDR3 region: CAWSADREIHEQYF. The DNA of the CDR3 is TGTGCCTGGAGTGCTGACAGGGAAATCCACGAGCAGTACTTC. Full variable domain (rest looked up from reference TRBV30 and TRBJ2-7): SQTIHQWPATLVQPVGSPLSLECTVEGTSNPNLYWYRQAAGRGLQLLFYSVGIGQISSEVPQNLSASRPQDRQFILSSKKLLLSDSGFYLCAWSADREIHEQYFGPGTRLTVT.